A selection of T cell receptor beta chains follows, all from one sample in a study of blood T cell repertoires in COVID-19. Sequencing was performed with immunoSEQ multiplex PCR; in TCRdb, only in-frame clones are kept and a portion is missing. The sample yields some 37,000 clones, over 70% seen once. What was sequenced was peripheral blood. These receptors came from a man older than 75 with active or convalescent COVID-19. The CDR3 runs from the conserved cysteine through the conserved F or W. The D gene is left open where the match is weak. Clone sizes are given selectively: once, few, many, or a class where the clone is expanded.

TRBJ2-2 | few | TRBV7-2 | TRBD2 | CASSVTSGVTGELFF | TGTGCCAGCAGCGTGACTAGCGGGGTTACCGGGGAGCTGTTTTTT
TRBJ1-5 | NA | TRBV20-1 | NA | CSASVTGNQPQHF | TGCAGTGCTAGTGTCACAGGGAATCAGCCCCAGCATTTT
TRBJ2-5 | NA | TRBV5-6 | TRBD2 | CASRDLAEVGETQYF | TGTGCCAGCAGGGATCTAGCGGAGGTGGGGGAGACCCAGTACTTC
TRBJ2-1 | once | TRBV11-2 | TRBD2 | CASSLGRGGSYNEQFF | TGTGCCAGCAGCTTAGGTCGGGGGGGCTCCTACAATGAGCAGTTCTTC
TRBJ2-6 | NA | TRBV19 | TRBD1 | CASSMTGGANVLTF | TGTGCCAGTAGTATGACAGGGGGGGCCAACGTCCTGACTTTC
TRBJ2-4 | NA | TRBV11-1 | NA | CASSPPAAKNIQYF | TGTGCCAGCAGCCCCCCTGCGGCCAAAAACATTCAGTACTTC
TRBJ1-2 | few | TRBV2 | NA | CASETDTNYGYTF | TGTGCCAGTGAAACTGACACCAACTATGGCTACACCTTC
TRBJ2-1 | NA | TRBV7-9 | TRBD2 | CASSKLAGADNEQFF | TGTGCCAGCAGCAAATTAGCGGGGGCGGACAATGAGCAGTTCTTC
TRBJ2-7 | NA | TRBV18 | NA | CASGWGDSYEQYF | TGTGCCAGCGGATGGGGGGACTCCTACGAGCAGTACTTC
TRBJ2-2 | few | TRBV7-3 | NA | CASSSGLQEGLLFF | TGTGCCAGCAGCTCGGGACTCCAGGAGGGTTTGCTGTTTTTT
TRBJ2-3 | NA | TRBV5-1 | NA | CASSLWGDSKFGTQYF | TGCGCCAGCAGCTTGTGGGGCGACAGTAAGTTCGGTACGCAGTATTTT
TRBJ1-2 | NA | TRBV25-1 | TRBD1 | CASIIGTGGEYGYTF | TGTGCCAGCATAATAGGGACAGGGGGCGAGTATGGCTACACCTTC
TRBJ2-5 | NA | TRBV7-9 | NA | CASSLSEGLDETQYF | TGTGCCAGCAGCTTATCCGAGGGTTTAGACGAGACCCAGTACTTC
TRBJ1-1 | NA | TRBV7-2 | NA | CASSLATVQGEAFF | TGTGCCAGCAGCTTAGCGACGGTACAGGGTGAAGCTTTCTTT
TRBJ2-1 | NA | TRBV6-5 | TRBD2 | CASRLTSGSYNEQFF | TGTGCCAGCAGATTAACTAGCGGATCCTACAATGAGCAGTTCTTC
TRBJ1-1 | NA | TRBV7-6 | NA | CASSLGGSDTEAFF | TGTGCCAGCAGCTTGGGGGGGTCGGACACTGAAGCTTTCTTT
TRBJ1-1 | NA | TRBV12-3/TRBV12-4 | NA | CASNTGSTEAFF | TGTGCCAGCAATACAGGGAGCACTGAAGCTTTCTTT
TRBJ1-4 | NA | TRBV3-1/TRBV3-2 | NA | CASSLGAPNEKLFF | TGTGCCAGCAGCCTGGGGGCCCCTAATGAAAAACTGTTTTTT
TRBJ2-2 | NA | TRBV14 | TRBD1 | CASSLTLDRVTGELFF | TGTGCCAGCAGCCTTACTTTAGACAGGGTCACCGGGGAGCTGTTTTTT
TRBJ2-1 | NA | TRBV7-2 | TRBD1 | CASGDRGSQTYNEQFF | TGTGCCAGCGGTGACAGGGGCAGTCAGACCTACAATGAGCAGTTCTTC
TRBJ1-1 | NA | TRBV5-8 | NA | CASSVYTGNRVAEAFF | TGTGCCAGCAGCGTATATACCGGGAACAGGGTGGCTGAAGCTTTCTTT
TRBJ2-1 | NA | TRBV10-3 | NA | CAISESSEQFF | TGTGCCATCAGTGAGTCGAGTGAGCAGTTCTTC
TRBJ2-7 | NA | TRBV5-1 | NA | CASSRDGGVIYEQYF | TGCGCCAGCAGCCGGGACGGAGGGGTCATCTACGAGCAGTACTTC